A single sample is the source of the 7 T cell receptor beta chains below, sequenced in a study of cytomegalovirus exposure and HLA in healthy donors. The PCR used 60 Vbeta and 13 Jbeta primers. The data were produced by immunoSEQ multiplex PCR, yet TCRdb's version contains in-frame clones alone and is incomplete. The sample has about 130,000 clones; roughly three quarters are singletons. Sequencing was done on a sample of PBMCs. The source is a man in his thirties or forties in good health and CMV-seronegative.

The table lists this clone with a count of one. The chain has TRBV5-1 and TRBJ2-5; TRBD2 agrees at 12 bases. From germline, CDR1 is SGHRS and CDR2 YFSETQ. The trim removed 3 bases at V and 2 bases at J, leaving 5 bases unmatched. This CDR3 comprises 16 residues. CDR3 region: CASSWGLAGLQETQYF. The CDR3 DNA is TGCGCCAGCAGCTGGGGACTAGCGGGTTTACAAGAGACCCAGTACTTC. Using reference TRBV5-1 and TRBJ2-5 for the parts outside the CDR3, the full variable domain is KAGVTQTPRYLIKTRGQQVTLSCSPISGHRSVSWYQQTPGQGLQFLFEYFSETQRNKGNFPGRFSGRQFSNSRSEMNVSTLELGDSALYLCASSWGLAGLQETQYFGPGTRLLVL.

The V and J genes are TRBV15 and TRBJ1-3; D is unclear. The V and J ends lost 0 bases and 2 bases respectively, with 8 bases between them. The germline CDR1 and CDR2 sequences are LNHNV and YYDKDF (reference sequence). CDR3 length equals 15 residues. The CDR3 reads CATSRDRHPGNTIYF. CDR3 nucleotide sequence: TGTGCCACCAGCAGAGATAGACACCCTGGAAACACCATATATTTT. Full variable domain (rest looked up from reference TRBV15 and TRBJ1-3): DAMVIQNPRYQVTQFGKPVTLSCSQTLNHNVMYWYQQKSSQAPKLLFHYYDKDFNNEADTPDNFQSRRPNTSFCFLDIRSPGLGDTAMYLCATSRDRHPGNTIYFGEGSWLTVV.

This chain links TRBV6-6 with TRBJ2-1; 7 nucleotides line up with TRBD1. J lost 1 base, V lost 5 bases, and 5 bases had no gene match. This CDR3 region has 15 residues. The germline V gene encodes CDR1 MNHNY and CDR2 SVGAGI (reference sequence). CDR3 bases: TGTGCCAGCAGTACTAGGGGGCTTTCCTACAATGAGCAGTTCTTC. It yields the protein CASSTRGLSYNEQFF.

This chain links TRBV19 with TRBJ2-7; 8 bases are a match to TRBD1. Per the germline V gene, CDR1 is LNHDA and CDR2 is SQIVND (reference sequence). This CDR3 is built from 16 residues. Germline trimming cut 4 bases from V and 7 bases from J; bases unmatched to any gene: 15. DNA of the CDR3: TGTGCCAGTAGTACTACTCCATACGGACAGGGTGTGGAGCAGTACTTC. As protein: CASSTTPYGQGVEQYF.

This chain joins TRBV7-9 and TRBJ2-1, with 7 bases aligning to TRBD2. The CDR3 covers 18 residues. The junction had 13 bases not matched to a gene; V was cut back by 5 bases and J by 0 bases. The germline gives CDR1 SEHNR, CDR2 FQNEAQ (reference sequence). The CDR3 DNA follows: TGTGCCAGCAGCAACAGACCTAGCGGAGGGAGCTCCTACAATGAGCAGTTCTTC. Residues: CASSNRPSGGSSYNEQFF.

This CDR3 is CASSLIGQGAIVGNTIYF. In nucleotides, the CDR3 is TGTGCCAGCAGCTTAATCGGACAGGGGGCGATTGTCGGAAACACCATATATTTT. V is TRBV7-8 and J is TRBJ1-3; 11 bases map to TRBD1. This CDR3 is built from 18 residues. Losses at the gene ends were 2 bases for V and 4 bases for J; bases not matched to a gene: 10. Germline loops: CDR1 SGHVS, CDR2 FQNEAQ.

This clone was counted a few times. The chain carries TRBV6-6 and TRBJ2-3; D gene ambiguous. The germline V gene encodes CDR1 MNHNY and CDR2 SVGAGI (reference sequence). CDR3 length: 12 residues. Trimming left V 6 bases short and J 5 bases short, with 9 bases between. DNA of the CDR3: TGTGCCAGCAGCCCTACAGAAGATACGCAGTATTTT. It codes for CASSPTEDTQYF.